The TCR beta chain described here comes from a study of T-cell reconstitution after alpha-beta-depleted transplantation in children. Preparation of the TCRbeta library was carried out with unique molecular identifiers. TCRdb reprocessed the PCR reads via MiXCR and lists one record per CDR3 protein. There are about 510,000 distinct CDR3 sequences in the sample; approximately 10% occur only once, and around 15% lies in the top ten. Germline V gene lookup returns CDR1 DFQATT and CDR2 SNEGSKA (reference sequence). Trimming stripped 0 bases from V and 6 bases from J, with 12 bases between. The CDR3 loop spans 13 amino acids. This clonotype was detected only a few times. The antigen is undetermined. Study-wide points: By one year post-transplant, T-cell counts and diversity largely arose from T cells that were newly produced.

The J gene is TRBJ2-7, the V gene TRBV20-1; D not resolved. The material sequenced was PBMCs, mostly from graft donor cells, taken 180 days after TCRalphabeta/CD19-depleted stem cell transplant. The clonotype was recovered from a female patient between 2 and 15 years old who had a stem cell transplant for aplastic anemia, so the T cells may come from the graft donor. The CDR3 reads CSARDPAMGEQYF. The CDR3 DNA reads TGCAGTGCTAGAGATCCCGCTATGGGCGAGCAGTACTTC.